The clone carrying this TCR beta chain was recorded many times. Its target is unknown. The data are from a study of Graves' ophthalmopathy and Graves' hyperthyroidism. The TCR beta CDR3 regions underwent amplification from RNA transcripts. First-round RT-PCR relied on HTBI primers, and a second-round multiplex PCR came next. TCRdb itself ran the multiplex PCR reads through MiXCR, one entry per CDR3 protein. The repertoire holds 340,000 or so distinct CDR3 sequences, with around a sixth as singletons. Study results and limitations: Using a 13-signature model, the authors split ophthalmopathy from stable hyperthyroidism, with just under 90% sensitivity and around 84% specificity.

There are 10 residues in the CDR3. V lost 6 bases and J 8 bases, leaving 10 bases between the germline ends. From germline, CDR1 is SQVTM and CDR2 ANQGSEA. The chain couples TRBV29-1 to TRBJ1-1, with D perhaps matching TRBD1 (6 bases). The material sequenced was peripheral blood. This TCR came from an adult man with Graves' ophthalmopathy. CDR3 loop: CSVPGAEAFF. For the CDR3, the DNA is TGCAGCGTCCCAGGGGCCGAAGCTTTCTTT.